Listed here are 28 T cell receptor beta chains from one sample, sequenced in a study of siplizumab effects on memory and regulatory T cells. Some clones are missing from TCRdb's copy, which holds only in-frame ones; the method was immunoSEQ multiplex PCR. The sample lists 100,000 or so clones, approximately 91% occurring once. The specimen was non-Treg CD4+ T cells sorted from blood. These receptors were taken from a human donor in good health.

The gene calls are TRBV19 and TRBJ2-2, with D hard to call. This CDR3 has 13 residues. Between the trimmed V and J ends, which lost 1 base and 5 bases, there was a span of 5 bases. Looked up from germline, CDR1 is LNHDA and CDR2 is SQIVND (reference sequence). CDR3 nucleotide sequence: TGTGCCAGTAGTATAGGGGGAACCGGGGAGCTGTTTTTT. It yields the protein CASSIGGTGELFF.

The V call is TRBV28, the J call TRBJ2-7, with 13 nucleotides matching TRBD2. The CDR3 runs to 17 residues. Germline V gene data show CDR1 as MDHEN and CDR2 as SYDVKM. J gave up 2 bases and V 6 bases, and 10 bases lay outside the gene matches. The CDR3 spells CASRSRGLAGRAYEQYF. The CDR3, as DNA: TGTGCCAGCAGGAGCCGGGGACTAGCGGGACGGGCCTACGAGCAGTACTTC.

The chain employs TRBV19 and TRBJ1-5, with D tentatively TRBD1 (6 bases). The CDR3 has 17 residues. Trimming pared 1 base from V and 0 bases from J, leaving 13 bases between. Germline CDR1 LNHDA, CDR2 SQIVND (reference sequence). CDR3 residues: CASSIAVGGYSNQPQHF. The DNA of the CDR3 is TGTGCCAGTAGTATAGCAGTGGGGGGCTATAGCAATCAGCCCCAGCATTTT.

CDR3 nucleotide sequence: TGTGCCAGCAGCGCTACAGGGGTCGAGCAGTACTTC. Translating it yields CASSATGVEQYF. V is TRBV7-6 and J is TRBJ2-7; TRBD1 matches 7 bases. Trimming at V came to 5 bases and at J to 6 bases, leaving 4 bases not matched to a gene. The germline V gene has CDR1 SGHVS and CDR2 FNYEAQ. The CDR3 runs 12 residues.

The chain is built from TRBV7-3 and TRBJ2-3, with D possibly TRBD1 on 5 matching bases. CDR1 SGHTA and CDR2 FQGTGA come from the germline V gene. Trimming shortened V by 6 bases and J by 0 bases, and 19 bases separated the two germline ends. The CDR3 has 17 residues. The CDR3 loop is CASRKGQGTSSTDTQYF. The CDR3, as DNA: TGTGCCAGCAGAAAGGGTCAGGGAACCTCTAGCACAGATACGCAGTATTTT.

The chain is built from TRBV19 and TRBJ1-2, with D maybe TRBD1 (5 bases). Germline V gives CDR1 LNHDA, CDR2 SQIVND (reference sequence). Trimming took 0 bases from V and 7 from J, leaving 15 bases between them. This CDR3 spans 15 amino acids. Here the CDR3 DNA reads TGTGCCAGTAGTATAGATCGGGGCAGGGCTGCTGGCTACACCTTC. Its translation is CASSIDRGRAAGYTF.

The chain joins TRBV7-8 to TRBJ2-1; 13 bases agree with TRBD2. The germline V gene encodes CDR1 SGHVS and CDR2 FQNEAQ. The J segment lost 10 bases and the V segment lost 5 bases, leaving 5 bases of the junction unmatched. The CDR3 is 14 amino acids. The CDR3: CASSIGTSGNEQFF. CDR3 bases: TGTGCCAGCAGCATCGGGACTAGCGGGAACGAGCAGTTCTTC.

The rearrangement links TRBV28 to TRBJ1-5; a weak D match, TRBD1 (5 bases). Germline V gives CDR1 MDHEN, CDR2 SYDVKM. Trimming took 4 bases from V and 1 from J, leaving 11 bases between them. This CDR3 contains 15 residues. The CDR3 is CASSWDPQSNQPQHF. The CDR3 nucleotides read TGTGCCAGCAGTTGGGACCCCCAAAGCAATCAGCCCCAGCATTTT.

J is TRBJ2-1 and V is TRBV25-1; 8 bases agree with TRBD2. CDR1 and CDR2 (germline): MGHDK, SYGVNS. With V trimmed by 6 bases and J by 6 bases, 13 bases remained unmatched. The CDR3 contains 16 residues. The CDR3 bases are TGTGCCAGCAGCGACACAGTCGCGGGAGGTCTCAATGAGCAGTTCTTC. Protein sequence: CASSDTVAGGLNEQFF.

Written as DNA, the CDR3 is TGCGCCAGCAGCCAAGAAAGGGGGGCTGAAGCTTTCTTT. Residues: CASSQERGAEAFF. The rearrangement links TRBV4-3 to TRBJ1-1, with D possibly TRBD1 on 6 matching bases. CDR1 LGHNA and CDR2 YSLEER come from the germline V gene. CDR3 size: 13 residues. The V and J ends lost 0 bases and 6 bases respectively, with 8 bases between them.

The V call is TRBV30, the J call TRBJ1-2, with 10 bases aligning to TRBD1. The CDR3 consists of 13 residues. V shed 4 bases and J 6 bases; nucleotides not matched to a gene: 5. Per the germline V gene, CDR1 is GTSNPN and CDR2 is SVGIG (reference sequence). CDR3 sequence: CAWNLGTGDGYTF. DNA for the CDR3: TGTGCCTGGAACCTCGGGACAGGGGATGGCTACACCTTC.

The count of this clone is one. The chain couples TRBV15 to TRBJ2-5; D is ambiguous. Trimming removed 6 bases at V and 2 bases at J, with 13 bases between. Germline CDR1 and CDR2: LNHNV and YYDKDF (reference sequence). CDR3 length: 14 residues. CDR3 sequence: CATRAPASQETQYF. In DNA form, the CDR3 reads TGTGCCACCAGGGCCCCAGCGAGTCAAGAGACCCAGTACTTC.

The chain has TRBV19 and TRBJ1-5, with D perhaps TRBD1 (6 bases). CDR1 LNHDA and CDR2 SQIVND come from the germline V gene (reference sequence). This CDR3 has 17 residues. V dropped 3 bases and J dropped 1 base, with 16 bases sitting between them. The CDR3 is CASSMGRGGLSNQPQHF. DNA of the CDR3: TGTGCCAGTAGTATGGGCAGGGGAGGGTTAAGCAATCAGCCCCAGCATTTT.

The V call is TRBV10-3, the J call TRBJ2-3; 9 bases are a match to TRBD2. Germline V lookup: CDR1 ENHRY, CDR2 SYGVKD. The CDR3 consists of 16 residues. V dropped 6 bases and J dropped 1; count of bases not matched to a gene: 8. Here the CDR3 reads CAISTKAGGGTDTQYF. In DNA, the CDR3 is TGTGCCATCAGCACGAAAGCGGGGGGTGGCACAGATACGCAGTATTTT.

The chain employs TRBV10-3 and TRBJ2-3; TRBD2 aligns across 10 bases. Germline V lookup: CDR1 ENHRY, CDR2 SYGVKD. With 2 bases clipped from V and 3 bases from J, the junction kept 14 bases outside the gene matches. This CDR3 contains 19 residues. This chain's CDR3 is CAISELRRASGRGTDTQYF. Here the CDR3 DNA reads TGTGCCATCAGTGAGCTCCGCCGGGCTAGCGGGAGAGGGACAGATACGCAGTATTTT.

This chain links TRBV4-1 with TRBJ2-2; 10 nucleotides match TRBD1. The CDR3 has 16 residues. V gave up 1 base and J gave up 3 bases; unmatched junction bases: 2. Germline V gives CDR1 MGHRA, CDR2 YSYEKL. CDR3 region: CASSQGTGGDTGELFF. DNA of the CDR3: TGCGCCAGCAGCCAAGGGACAGGGGGGGACACCGGGGAGCTGTTTTTT.

This clone was seen only once. V gene TRBV5-4 combines with J gene TRBJ1-1, with D possibly TRBD1 on 6 matching bases. The CDR3 runs to 14 residues. The V end was cut by 4 bases, the J end by 0 bases, with 10 bases between. The germline CDR1 and CDR2 sequences are SGHNT and YYREEE (reference sequence). The CDR3, as DNA: TGTGCCAGCAGCCCGACAGGCGTGAACACTGAAGCTTTCTTT. Amino acids: CASSPTGVNTEAFF.

The chain combines TRBV25-1 with TRBJ1-3; D is perhaps TRBD1 (5 bases). The CDR3 is made up of 16 amino acids. Per germline, CDR1 MGHDK and CDR2 SYGVNS. Trimming took off 1 base at V and 2 bases at J, with 12 bases between the two ends. The CDR3 bases are TGTGCCAGCAGTGAATCGTTGAGGGGCACTGGAAACACCATATATTTT. This encodes CASSESLRGTGNTIYF.

The J gene is TRBJ2-5, the V gene TRBV19, with D perhaps TRBD2 (6 bases). V was cut by 1 base and J by 5 bases, with 14 bases left in between. The CDR3 covers 15 residues. Germline V gene sequence: CDR1 LNHDA, CDR2 SQIVND (reference sequence). The CDR3: CASSIARDSGETQYF. In nucleotides, the CDR3 is TGTGCCAGTAGTATAGCCCGGGACTCAGGGGAGACCCAGTACTTC.

CDR3 bases: TGTGCCAGCAGTGAACAGTCAGGTTGGACTGAAGCTTTCTTT. This gives the protein CASSEQSGWTEAFF. The V call is TRBV2, the J call TRBJ1-1; unclear D gene. Germline V gene data show CDR1 as SNHLY and CDR2 as FYNNEI. Deletions cut 2 bases from V and 5 bases from J, with 12 bases between. The CDR3 loop spans 14 amino acids.

This chain joins TRBV23-1 and TRBJ1-5, with TRBD1 identical over 8 bases. TRBV23-1 is an ORF, and what it does is uncertain. Germline trimming cut 3 bases from V and 2 bases from J; bases unmatched to any gene: 21. The CDR3 runs to 21 residues. CDR3 protein: CASSHRSGTGSSNSCNQPQHF. As DNA, the CDR3 is TGCGCCAGCAGTCACCGGTCTGGGACAGGTAGTTCCAATAGCTGCAATCAGCCCCAGCATTTT.

The V call is TRBV6-1, the J call TRBJ2-7; D possibly corresponds to TRBD2 (5 bases). The germline CDR1 and CDR2 sequences are MNHNS and SASEGT. CDR3 size: 14 residues. V was trimmed by 5 bases and J by 2 bases, leaving 13 bases between them. In DNA, the CDR3 is TGTGCCAGCAGTCGTGAGCGGAACGCCTACGAGCAGTACTTC. This gives the protein CASSRERNAYEQYF.

The V and J genes are TRBV6-1 and TRBJ2-7, with a possible D match to TRBD2 (5 bases). Trimming took off 2 bases at V and 2 bases at J, with 7 bases between the two ends. The CDR3 length is 13 residues. Germline values: CDR1 MNHNS, CDR2 SASEGT. CDR3 residues: CASSETGTYEQYF. The CDR3 bases are TGTGCCAGCAGTGAAACGGGGACCTACGAGCAGTACTTC.

Concerning this clone: One end of the junction fails to match germline, which may point to a read error. V is TRBV5-1 and J is TRBJ2-1; tentatively, D is TRBD2 (6 bases). The CDR3 is 14 amino acids. From germline, CDR1 is SGHRS and CDR2 YFSETQ. CDR3 protein: CASSSGTPYNEQFF. Written as DNA, the CDR3 is TGCGCCAGCAGTTCCGGGACTCCCTATAATGAGCAGTTCTTC.

V gene TRBV7-3 combines with J gene TRBJ1-5; 9 positions match TRBD1. The length of the CDR3 is 15 residues. Trimming took 5 bases from V and 5 from J; bases not matched to a gene: 7. Germline loops: CDR1 SGHTA, CDR2 FQGTGA. The CDR3 region is CASSQDRGRDQPQHF. CDR3 DNA: TGTGCCAGCAGCCAGGACAGGGGTCGTGATCAGCCCCAGCATTTT.

This chain uses TRBV27 with TRBJ1-1; TRBD1 is a possible D gene (5 bases). Trimming cost V 5 bases and J 12 bases, with 16 bases left between them. This CDR3 region has 12 residues. The germline CDR1 and CDR2 sequences are MNHEY and SMNVEV (reference sequence). The CDR3 coding sequence is TGTGCCAGCAGTATCGCAGGGCGAGAGACTTTCTTT. Protein product: CASSIAGRETFF.

This clone was seen once. The CDR3 is CASSVAPTRTSGDTKQYF. CDR3 bases: TGTGCCAGCAGCGTAGCGCCAACTAGGACTAGCGGTGATACGAAGCAGTACTTC. This sequence joins TRBV9 and TRBJ2-7, with 10 bases lining up with TRBD2. Germline assignment: CDR1 SGDLS and CDR2 YYNGEE. Unmatched junction bases numbered 17, after V lost 0 bases and J lost 8 bases. This CDR3 has 18 amino acids. Full variable domain (outside the CDR3, taken from reference TRBV9 and TRBJ2-7): DSGVTQTPKHLITATGQRVTLRCSPRSGDLSVYWYQQSLDQGLQFLIQYYNGEERAKGNILERFSAQQFPDLHSELNLSSLELGDSALYFCASSVAPTRTSGDTKQYFGPGTRLTVT.

This clone was seen only a few times. This sequence joins TRBV6-5 and TRBJ1-1; no clear D gene. There are 14 residues in the CDR3. Trimming left V 2 bases short and J 6 bases short, with 13 bases between. Germline assignment: CDR1 MNHEY and CDR2 SVGAGI. CDR3 nucleotide sequence: TGTGCCAGCAGTTACCCGGGAAGTGGATCTGAAGCTTTCTTT. This gives the protein CASSYPGSGSEAFF.